The entry below gives a single TCR beta chain sequence along with its context. Its antigen is currently unknown. The CDR3 has 15 amino acids. V shed 0 bases, J shed 10 bases, and the junction held 6 bases outside the gene matches. Germline values: CDR1 MNHEY, CDR2 SVGAGI. TCRdb reprocessed the 5' RACE reads via MiXCR and lists one record per CDR3 protein. The data hold some 240,000 distinct CDR3 sequences, with approximately 20% observed a single time. The data belong to a study of CD8 T cells in ankylosing spondylitis. Study conclusions and caveats: It appeared that ankylosing spondylitis blood was characterized by a TCR beta motif of fewer than ten highly homologous variants. Reportedly, matched ankylosing spondylitis synovial fluid was significantly enriched for disease-linked clones. In the blood and synovial fluid of reactive arthritis, some motif variants had been previously reported. With a CD8+ phenotype, disease-linked clones were relatively rare in peripheral blood.

Sequencing was performed on blood, either unsorted or a sorted T cell fraction (not recorded which). The genes are TRBV6-5 and TRBJ2-2; 9 nucleotides line up with TRBD2. This TCR was sampled from a male donor with ankylosing spondylitis or in good health (not recorded which). The CDR3 sequence is CASSYSAGGPVELFF. In DNA, the CDR3 is TGTGCCAGCAGTTACTCCGCGGGAGGGCCTGTGGAGCTGTTTTTT.